The source of this TCR beta chain is a study of beta chain features in type 1 diabetes. Study-level findings and limits: In all four CD4+ subsets, TCRB CDR3 length was significantly, moderately reduced in type 1 diabetes.

It was one heparinised blood draw, averaging about 116 mL, that each donor gave. This clone turned up a few times. Antigen unknown. Expressed TCRB transcripts were sequenced after all isolated RNA was converted to cDNA. Using immunoSEQ multiplex PCR, the repertoire was profiled, and TCRdb retains in-frame clones only, with some absent. Counted here are roughly 700,000 clones, roughly an eighth occurring once; the ten biggest clones make up approximately 0.022%. The CDR3 is made up of 13 amino acids. CDR1 is SGHTA, CDR2 FQGNSA, per germline. Trimming shortened V by 2 bases and J by 11 bases, and 13 bases separated the two germline ends.

The receptor was derived from a man younger than 35 with type 1 diabetes. The sequenced sample consisted of naive CD4+ T cells from blood. The chain couples TRBV7-2 to TRBJ2-1; no reliable D call. CDR3 sequence (DNA): TGTGCCAGCAGCTTATATTCCCAGGTCCAGCAGTTCTTC. Its protein is CASSLYSQVQQFF.